This is a list of T cell receptor beta chains from one sample in a study of cytomegalovirus exposure and HLA in healthy donors. Clones were sequenced by immunoSEQ multiplex PCR, and TCRdb holds only the in-frame ones, with some missing. This table has about 250,000 clones, about 90% appearing once. Sequencing was carried out using PBMCs. The receptors stem from a man younger than 30 in good health and CMV-seropositive. Each CDR3 is given with its conserved first and last residue. The order of the fields is J gene, D gene, clone size, V gene, CDR3 protein, CDR3 DNA. A D gene is named only where the DNA matches it firmly. Only part of the rows carry a size: once, few, many, or a class if the clone is expanded.

J gene: TRBJ2-7; D gene: TRBD1; clone size: .; V gene: TRBV4-1; CDR3 protein: CASSRTGGEQYF; CDR3 DNA: TGCGCCAGCAGCCGTACAGGGGGCGAGCAGTACTTC
J gene: TRBJ2-1; D gene: .; clone size: once; V gene: TRBV18; CDR3 protein: CASSPLSYNEQFF; CDR3 DNA: TGTGCCAGCTCACCACTGTCGTACAATGAGCAGTTCTTC
J gene: TRBJ2-7; D gene: .; clone size: .; V gene: TRBV9; CDR3 protein: CASSGLGGAEQYF; CDR3 DNA: TGTGCCAGCAGCGGCCTTGGGGGAGCCGAGCAGTACTTC
J gene: TRBJ2-7; D gene: TRBD2; clone size: .; V gene: TRBV7-9; CDR3 protein: CASSLGLAGDHEQYF; CDR3 DNA: TGTGCCAGCAGCTTAGGACTAGCGGGAGACCACGAGCAGTACTTC
J gene: TRBJ2-1; D gene: TRBD2; clone size: .; V gene: TRBV6-1; CDR3 protein: CASSEYDGLAAYNEQFF; CDR3 DNA: TGTGCCAGCAGTGAATACGATGGACTAGCCGCCTACAATGAGCAGTTCTTC
J gene: TRBJ2-2; D gene: .; clone size: .; V gene: TRBV4-2; CDR3 protein: CASSHFTGELFF; CDR3 DNA: TGTGCCAGCAGCCACTTCACCGGGGAGCTGTTTTTT
J gene: TRBJ1-2; D gene: .; clone size: .; V gene: TRBV27; CDR3 protein: CASSLIGGPSGYTF; CDR3 DNA: TGTGCCAGCAGTTTAATCGGAGGGCCGAGTGGCTACACCTTC
J gene: TRBJ2-2; D gene: TRBD2; clone size: .; V gene: TRBV5-1; CDR3 protein: CASSLGGTSGTLRRTGELFF; CDR3 DNA: TGCGCCAGCAGCTTGGGAGGGACTAGCGGGACCTTACGTAGGACCGGGGAGCTGTTTTTT
J gene: TRBJ1-2; D gene: .; clone size: few; V gene: TRBV6-1; CDR3 protein: CASHRSENYGYTF; CDR3 DNA: TGTGCCAGCCATCGTTCGGAGAACTATGGCTACACCTTC
J gene: TRBJ2-7; D gene: .; clone size: .; V gene: TRBV7-9; CDR3 protein: CASSIGWGHTYEQYF; CDR3 DNA: TGTGCCAGCAGCATAGGGTGGGGACATACCTACGAGCAGTACTTC
J gene: TRBJ2-7; D gene: .; clone size: .; V gene: TRBV7-9; CDR3 protein: CASSPTQGQLYEQYF; CDR3 DNA: TGTGCCAGCAGCCCAACCCAGGGACAACTCTACGAGCAGTACTTC
J gene: TRBJ2-3; D gene: .; clone size: .; V gene: TRBV11-2; CDR3 protein: CASSLMGVADTQYF; CDR3 DNA: TGTGCCAGCAGCTTAATGGGAGTTGCAGATACGCAGTATTTT
J gene: TRBJ1-2; D gene: .; clone size: .; V gene: TRBV10-3; CDR3 protein: CAIRAQGGNYGYTF; CDR3 DNA: TGTGCCATCCGGGCGCAGGGAGGGAACTATGGCTACACCTTC
J gene: TRBJ1-5; D gene: .; clone size: .; V gene: TRBV28; CDR3 protein: CASSPGRKSNQPQHF; CDR3 DNA: TGTGCCAGCAGTCCTGGGCGAAAGAGCAATCAGCCCCAGCATTTT
J gene: TRBJ2-7; D gene: .; clone size: .; V gene: TRBV2; CDR3 protein: CASRDISTAYEQYF; CDR3 DNA: TGTGCCAGCAGGGACATCTCCACCGCCTACGAGCAGTACTTC
J gene: TRBJ2-7; D gene: TRBD1; clone size: .; V gene: TRBV6-1; CDR3 protein: CASSEVGTGRKQYF; CDR3 DNA: TGTGCCAGCAGTGAAGTGGGGACAGGTCGAAAGCAGTACTTC
J gene: TRBJ2-7; D gene: TRBD2; clone size: .; V gene: TRBV11-2; CDR3 protein: CASSLTGGSYEQYF; CDR3 DNA: TGTGCCAGCAGCTTAACGGGCGGGAGTTACGAGCAGTACTTC
J gene: TRBJ1-2; D gene: .; clone size: .; V gene: TRBV5-1; CDR3 protein: CASSLAWNPPCGYTF; CDR3 DNA: TGCGCCAGCAGCTTGGCCTGGAACCCCCCATGTGGCTACACCTTC
J gene: TRBJ2-7; D gene: TRBD1; clone size: .; V gene: TRBV2; CDR3 protein: CASSPRTGSNEQYF; CDR3 DNA: TGTGCCAGCAGTCCCCGGACAGGGTCTAACGAGCAGTACTTC
J gene: TRBJ2-5; D gene: TRBD2; clone size: .; V gene: TRBV5-4; CDR3 protein: CASSLKLADETQYF; CDR3 DNA: TGTGCCAGCAGCTTGAAACTAGCGGATGAGACCCAGTACTTC
J gene: TRBJ2-5; D gene: TRBD2; clone size: .; V gene: TRBV19; CDR3 protein: CASSTAGVETQYF; CDR3 DNA: TGTGCCAGTAGTACAGCGGGAGTAGAGACCCAGTACTTC
J gene: TRBJ2-2; D gene: .; clone size: .; V gene: TRBV27; CDR3 protein: CASSLPSGELFF; CDR3 DNA: TGTGCCAGCAGTTTACCGTCCGGGGAGCTGTTTTTT
J gene: TRBJ1-1; D gene: .; clone size: .; V gene: TRBV27; CDR3 protein: CASSFFPLEMNTEAFF; CDR3 DNA: TGTGCCAGCAGTTTCTTCCCCCTAGAGATGAACACTGAAGCTTTCTTT
J gene: TRBJ2-7; D gene: .; clone size: .; V gene: TRBV11-2; CDR3 protein: CASSRAGPAYEQYF; CDR3 DNA: TGTGCCAGCAGTAGAGCCGGGCCCGCCTACGAGCAGTACTTC
J gene: TRBJ1-1; D gene: TRBD1; clone size: .; V gene: TRBV9; CDR3 protein: CASSVEPTGVNTEAFF; CDR3 DNA: TGTGCCAGCAGCGTAGAGCCGACAGGGGTTAACACTGAAGCTTTCTTT
J gene: TRBJ2-1; D gene: .; clone size: .; V gene: TRBV28; CDR3 protein: CASSLSGYNEQFF; CDR3 DNA: TGTGCCAGCAGTTTAAGTGGGTACAATGAGCAGTTCTTC
J gene: TRBJ2-1; D gene: .; clone size: .; V gene: TRBV19; CDR3 protein: CASSSSPSSYNEQFF; CDR3 DNA: TGTGCCAGTAGTTCTAGCCCTAGCTCCTACAATGAGCAGTTCTTC
J gene: TRBJ2-3; D gene: .; clone size: .; V gene: TRBV27; CDR3 protein: CASSLYAGSPADTQYF; CDR3 DNA: TGTGCCAGCAGTCTTTACGCTGGGAGTCCCGCAGATACGCAGTATTTT
J gene: TRBJ2-2; D gene: TRBD1; clone size: .; V gene: TRBV2; CDR3 protein: CASTGQGVAGELFF; CDR3 DNA: TGTGCCAGCACCGGACAGGGCGTAGCCGGGGAGCTGTTTTTT
J gene: TRBJ2-2; D gene: TRBD2; clone size: .; V gene: TRBV15; CDR3 protein: CATSSSGRETGELFF; CDR3 DNA: TGTGCCACCAGCAGTAGCGGGAGAGAGACCGGGGAGCTGTTTTTT
J gene: TRBJ1-1; D gene: .; clone size: .; V gene: TRBV5-6; CDR3 protein: CASSLAPPGTEAFF; CDR3 DNA: TGTGCCAGCAGCTTGGCCCCTCCGGGCACTGAAGCTTTCTTT
J gene: TRBJ1-2; D gene: .; clone size: .; V gene: TRBV20-1; CDR3 protein: CSADRRGGYTF; CDR3 DNA: TGCAGTGCTGACCGGAGAGGTGGCTACACCTTC
J gene: TRBJ2-7; D gene: TRBD2; clone size: .; V gene: TRBV4-1; CDR3 protein: CASSLKTIAGVTYEQYF; CDR3 DNA: TGCGCCAGCAGCCTAAAAACCATAGCGGGAGTCACCTACGAGCAGTACTTC
J gene: TRBJ2-1; D gene: .; clone size: .; V gene: TRBV10-3; CDR3 protein: CAISGRDSYNEQFF; CDR3 DNA: TGTGCCATCAGTGGGCGAGACTCGTACAATGAGCAGTTCTTC
J gene: TRBJ1-1; D gene: .; clone size: .; V gene: TRBV5-1; CDR3 protein: CASSLQLGRQNTEAFF; CDR3 DNA: TGCGCCAGCAGCTTGCAATTGGGGCGCCAGAACACTGAAGCTTTCTTT
J gene: TRBJ2-1; D gene: TRBD1; clone size: once; V gene: TRBV5-1; CDR3 protein: CASMGQSNNEQFF; CDR3 DNA: TGCGCCAGCATGGGACAGTCCAACAATGAGCAGTTCTTC